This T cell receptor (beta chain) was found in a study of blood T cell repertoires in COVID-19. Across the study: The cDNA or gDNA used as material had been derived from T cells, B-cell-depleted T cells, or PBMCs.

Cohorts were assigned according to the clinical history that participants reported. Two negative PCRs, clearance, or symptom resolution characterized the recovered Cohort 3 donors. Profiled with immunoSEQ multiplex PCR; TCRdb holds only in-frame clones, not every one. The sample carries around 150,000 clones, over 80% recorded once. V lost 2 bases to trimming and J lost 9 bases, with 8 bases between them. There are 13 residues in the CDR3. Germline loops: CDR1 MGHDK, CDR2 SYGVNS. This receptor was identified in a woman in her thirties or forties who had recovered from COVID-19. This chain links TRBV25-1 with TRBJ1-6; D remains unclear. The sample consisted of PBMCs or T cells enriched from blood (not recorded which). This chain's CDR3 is CASSEGSGSPLHF. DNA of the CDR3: TGTGCCAGCAGTGAAGGGTCGGGTTCACCCCTCCACTTT. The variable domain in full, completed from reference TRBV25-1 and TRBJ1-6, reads EADIYQTPRYLVIGTGKKITLECSQTMGHDKMYWYQQDPGMELHLIHYSYGVNSTEKGDLSSESTVSRIRTEHFPLTLESARPSHTSQYLCASSEGSGSPLHFGNGTRLTVT.